A single sample is the source of the 16 T cell receptor beta chains below, sequenced in a study of blood T cell repertoires in COVID-19. The method was immunoSEQ multiplex PCR; TCRdb's version includes in-frame clones alone and lacks a portion of them. This sample has 150,000 to 200,000 clones; 86% occur once, and the top ten carry around 6.5%. Material for sequencing was peripheral blood. The receptors come from an elderly woman in a cohort sampled during active or convalescent COVID-19.

The rearrangement joins TRBV27 to TRBJ1-2; maybe TRBD1 (5 bases). The length of the CDR3 is 21 residues. Trimming cost V 3 bases and J 2 bases, with 31 bases left between them. The germline CDR1 and CDR2 sequences are MNHEY and SMNVEV (reference sequence). The CDR3 nucleotides are TGTGCCAGCAGTTTCTATCCCCCAGGCCTATTATCAAGGGGCTCGAACTATGGCTACACCTTC. Residues: CASSFYPPGLLSRGSNYGYTF.

The CDR3 DNA reads as TGCGCCAGCAGCAGACAGGGGTCAGATACGCAGTATTTT. Its translation: CASSRQGSDTQYF. The V call is TRBV5-1, the J call TRBJ2-3, with 8 bases lining up with TRBD1. This CDR3 contains 13 residues. Germline V gene sequence: CDR1 SGHRS, CDR2 YFSETQ. V was pared by 4 bases and J by 4 bases, with 2 bases of the junction left unmatched.

The rearrangement uses TRBV11-2 and TRBJ2-1, with D possibly matching TRBD1 (5 bases). The CDR3 is 17 amino acids. Germline-derived CDR1 and CDR2 are SGHAT and FQNNGV. The V gene lost 5 bases and the J gene lost 3 bases, with 20 bases spanning the gap. CDR3 loop: CASSPLKGAPNYNEQFF. The CDR3 DNA is TGTGCCAGCAGCCCCCTCAAAGGGGCCCCCAACTACAATGAGCAGTTCTTC.

This clone was counted once. The chain joins TRBV4-1 to TRBJ1-2; D might be TRBD1 (6 bases). This CDR3 spans 14 amino acids. The V gene's germline CDR1 is MGHRA and CDR2 YSYEKL. The V gene lost 5 bases and the J gene lost 4 bases, with 14 bases spanning the gap. In DNA, the CDR3 is TGCGCCAGCAGCGGAGAGAGGGGGATCTATGGCTACACCTTC. Translation gives CASSGERGIYGYTF.

This chain connects TRBV18 to TRBJ1-4, with D possibly matching TRBD1 (6 bases). Germline CDR1 reads KGHSH; CDR2 reads LQKENI. Between the trimmed V and J ends, which lost 4 bases and 8 bases, there was a span of 17 bases. The CDR3 is 15 amino acids. Here the CDR3 DNA reads TGTGCCAGCTCACGGGGACCAGGGGCCCCCGAAAAACTGTTTTTT. This sequence encodes CASSRGPGAPEKLFF. Filled out from reference TRBV18 and TRBJ1-4, the complete variable domain reads NAGVMQNPRHLVRRRGQEARLRCSPMKGHSHVYWYRQLPEEGLKFMVYLQKENIIDESGMPKERFSAEFPKEGPSILRIQQVVRGDSAAYFCASSRGPGAPEKLFFGSGTQLSVL.

The chain employs TRBV19 and TRBJ1-3; D may be TRBD1 (6 bases). V lost 6 bases and J lost 4, with 16 bases in between. Germline assignment: CDR1 LNHDA and CDR2 SQIVND (reference sequence). The CDR3 runs 15 residues. This chain's CDR3 is CASSPQGQKGNTIYF. The DNA of the CDR3 is TGTGCCAGTAGCCCGCAGGGACAAAAGGGAAACACCATATATTTT.

This chain uses TRBV18 with TRBJ2-1; 10 positions agree with TRBD1. V lost 3 bases and J lost 8; bases outside the gene matches: 7. Germline V gives CDR1 KGHSH, CDR2 LQKENI. This CDR3 has 15 residues. Here the CDR3 DNA reads TGTGCCAGCTCACCGACGACAGGGGGCCGGGATGAGCAGTTCTTC. It encodes CASSPTTGGRDEQFF.

CDR3 nucleotides: TGTGCCAGCAGCCAATCGAGCGGGGCTGGCATTGAGCAGTTCTTC. Protein product: CASSQSSGAGIEQFF. The chain employs TRBV3-1 (or the pseudogene TRBV3-2) and TRBJ2-1, with 7 bases matching TRBD2. Germline V gene data show CDR1 as LGHDT and CDR2 as YNNKEL (reference sequence). CDR3 length equals 15 residues. The trim removed 2 bases at V and 9 bases at J, leaving 10 bases unmatched.

The chain is built from TRBV19 and TRBJ1-1; D might be TRBD1 (6 bases). The CDR3 is 15 amino acids. The germline V gene encodes CDR1 LNHDA and CDR2 SQIVND (reference sequence). V gave up 3 bases and J gave up 0 bases, with 11 bases separating them. The CDR3 sequence: CASSMGQGMNTEAFF. In DNA, the CDR3 is TGTGCCAGTAGTATGGGGCAGGGGATGAACACTGAAGCTTTCTTT.

The CDR3 is CASSLWQGNTGELFF. CDR3 in DNA: TGCGCCAGCAGCTTGTGGCAGGGGAACACCGGGGAGCTGTTTTTT. The gene calls are TRBV5-1 and TRBJ2-2, with a tentative D call TRBD1 (5 bases). The V and J ends lost 1 base and 1 base respectively, with 8 bases between them. This CDR3 has 15 amino acids. In germline, CDR1 is SGHRS, CDR2 YFSETQ. Together with reference TRBV5-1 and TRBJ2-2, the CDR3 gives the full variable domain: KAGVTQTPRYLIKTRGQQVTLSCSPISGHRSVSWYQQTPGQGLQFLFEYFSETQRNKGNFPGRFSGRQFSNSRSEMNVSTLELGDSALYLCASSLWQGNTGELFFGEGSRLTVL.

The rearrangement uses TRBV11-2 and TRBJ2-1; D uncertain. Germline loops: CDR1 SGHAT, CDR2 FQNNGV. The CDR3 has 13 amino acids. The germline V and J ends were trimmed by 10 bases and 0 bases, with 10 bases remaining between them. The CDR3 nucleotides are TGTGCCACCACCCTAAGCTCCTACAATGAGCAGTTCTTC. Its protein product is CATTLSSYNEQFF.

The V call is TRBV18, the J call TRBJ1-2; D call uncertain. CDR3 length: 15 amino acids. Germline CDR1 KGHSH, CDR2 LQKENI. With 6 bases removed from V and 1 base from J, the gap between germline ends came to 15 bases. The CDR3 sequence is CASSDLGGYNYGYTF. The CDR3 DNA follows: TGTGCCAGCTCCGACTTAGGAGGGTATAACTATGGCTACACCTTC.

In DNA, the CDR3 is TGTGCCGACTGCGGACAGGGGCCTATGGGGAAGGCAACTAATGAAAAACTGTTTTTT. It codes for CADCGQGPMGKATNEKLFF. V usage is TRBV21-1 and J usage is TRBJ1-4; the D call in the table, TRBD1, was not verified against the DNA. TRBV21-1 is a pseudogene. This CDR3 region has 19 residues.

The J gene is TRBJ2-7, the V gene TRBV27, with D uncertain. CDR1 is MNHEY and CDR2 is SMNVEV in the germline V gene (reference sequence). V was cut by 3 bases and J by 4 bases, with 10 bases left in between. This CDR3 region has 13 residues. The CDR3 region has the DNA TGTGCCAGCAGTTTGGGCAGGATATACGAGCAGTACGTC. Its translation: CASSLGRIYEQYV.

The chain employs TRBV19 and TRBJ1-4; D may be TRBD1 (5 bases). Trimming removed 5 bases at V and 6 bases at J, with 10 bases between. Germline V gives CDR1 LNHDA, CDR2 SQIVND (reference sequence). The CDR3 length is 13 residues. The CDR3 protein is CASSVGADEKLFF. CDR3 sequence (DNA): TGTGCCAGTAGTGTTGGGGCAGATGAAAAACTGTTTTTT.

V and J are TRBV4-2 and TRBJ2-1, with TRBD2 matching over 11 bases. CDR1 is LGHNA and CDR2 is YNFKEQ in the germline V gene. Trimming removed 7 bases from V and 2 bases from J; junction bases left unmatched: 7. This CDR3 has 16 amino acids. The CDR3, as DNA: TGTGCCAGCACCAAGACTAGCGGGATAACCTACAATGAGCAGTTCTTC. It specifies CASTKTSGITYNEQFF.